The present entry profiles one T cell receptor (beta chain) with its context. The assay was immunoSEQ multiplex PCR, and TCRdb's table has in-frame clones only and misses some. Found here are about 340,000 clones, approximately 83% of them singletons; the top ten hold approximately 4.4%. The sample originates from a study of blood T cell repertoires in COVID-19. Study-wide background: COVID-19 samples, acute and convalescent, were from the United States, Italy and Spain. Sample material is recorded as cDNA or gDNA derived from T cells, B-cell-depleted T cells, or PBMCs.

Germline values: CDR1 LNHNV, CDR2 YYDKDF (reference sequence). The germline V and J ends were trimmed by 5 bases and 2 bases, with 23 bases remaining between them. The CDR3 runs to 18 residues. Study members were between about 18 and 100 years old and lived in fewer than 30 US regions. Membership in each cohort depended on participant-reported clinical history. The sequenced material came from PBMCs or T cells enriched from blood (not recorded which). The sequence was collected from a middle-aged woman with acute COVID-19. This chain uses TRBV15 with TRBJ2-3, with a weak D call TRBD1 (7 bases). CDR3 amino acids: CATSGLSDRAGFTDTQYF. The CDR3 coding sequence is TGTGCCACCAGCGGTCTATCTGACAGGGCGGGGTTCACAGATACGCAGTATTTT.